This TCR beta chain was obtained from a study of blood T cell repertoires in COVID-19. Across the whole study: There were acute and convalescent COVID-19 samples, and they came from the United States, Italy and Spain.

This CDR3 contains 16 residues. The V gene end was trimmed by 10 bases and the J gene end by 4 bases; junction bases not matched to a gene: 14. Germline CDR1 is ENHRY and CDR2 is SYGVKD. Authors' methods: By means of reference gene primer amplification, nucleated cell counts were estimated. Sequencing was performed with immunoSEQ multiplex PCR; in TCRdb, only in-frame clones are kept and a portion is missing. That table is the source of V, J and clone size, and D and trimming were worked out from the DNA. The sample lists 31,000 or so clones, about 85% occurring once. The V call is TRBV10-3, the J call TRBJ1-1; 11 positions agree with TRBD1. Material: peripheral blood. The clonotype originates from a human donor in a cohort sampled during active COVID-19. The CDR3, as DNA: TGTGCCACTACACCGGGACAGGGGGTCAAAATCACTGAAGCTTTCTTT. Translation gives CATTPGQGVKITEAFF.